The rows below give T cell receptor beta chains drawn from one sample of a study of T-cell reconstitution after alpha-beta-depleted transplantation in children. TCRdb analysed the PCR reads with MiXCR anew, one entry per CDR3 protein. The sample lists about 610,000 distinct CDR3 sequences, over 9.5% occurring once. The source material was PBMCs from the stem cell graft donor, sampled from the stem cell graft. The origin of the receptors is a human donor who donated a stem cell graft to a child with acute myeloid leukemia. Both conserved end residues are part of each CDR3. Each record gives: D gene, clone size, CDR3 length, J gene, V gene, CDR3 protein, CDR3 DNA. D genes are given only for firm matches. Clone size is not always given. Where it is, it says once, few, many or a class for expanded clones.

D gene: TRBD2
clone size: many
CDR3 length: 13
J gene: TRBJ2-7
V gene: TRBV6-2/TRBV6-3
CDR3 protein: CASSIASGIEQYF
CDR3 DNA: TGTGCCAGCAGTATCGCTAGCGGGATCGAGCAGTACTTC

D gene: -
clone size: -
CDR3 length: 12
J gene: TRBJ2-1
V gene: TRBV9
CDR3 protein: CASSTGFSEQFF
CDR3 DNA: TGTGCCAGCAGCACTGGGTTTTCTGAGCAGTTCTTC

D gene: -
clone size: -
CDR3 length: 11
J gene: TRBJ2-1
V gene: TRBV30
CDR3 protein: CAWTRDAEQFF
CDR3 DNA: TGTGCCTGGACCAGGGACGCTGAGCAGTTCTTC

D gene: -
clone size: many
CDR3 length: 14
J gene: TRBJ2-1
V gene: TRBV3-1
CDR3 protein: CASSQDNHYNEQFF
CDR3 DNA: TGTGCCAGCAGCCAAGATAACCACTACAATGAGCAGTTCTTC

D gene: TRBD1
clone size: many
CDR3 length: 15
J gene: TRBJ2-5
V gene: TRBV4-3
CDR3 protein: CASSLGTGEGETQYF
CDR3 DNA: TGCGCCAGCAGCCTAGGGACAGGGGAAGGAGAGACCCAGTACTTC

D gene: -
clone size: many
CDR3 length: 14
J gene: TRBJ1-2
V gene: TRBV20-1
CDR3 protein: CSARAEQDGYGYTF
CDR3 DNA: TGCAGTGCTAGAGCGGAGCAGGACGGCTATGGCTACACCTTC

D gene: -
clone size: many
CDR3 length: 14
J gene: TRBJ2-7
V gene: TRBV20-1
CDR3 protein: CSARSPTATYEQYF
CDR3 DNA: TGCAGTGCTAGATCGCCGACAGCTACCTACGAGCAGTACTTC

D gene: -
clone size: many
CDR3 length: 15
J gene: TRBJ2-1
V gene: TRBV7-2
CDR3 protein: CASSLTRGNYNEQFF
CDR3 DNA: TGTGCCAGCAGCCTTACTAGGGGAAACTACAATGAGCAGTTCTTC

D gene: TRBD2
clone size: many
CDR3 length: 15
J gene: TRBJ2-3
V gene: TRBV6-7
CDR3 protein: CASSYRLAGTDTQYF
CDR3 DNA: TGTGCCAGCAGTTACCGACTAGCGGGCACAGATACGCAGTATTTT

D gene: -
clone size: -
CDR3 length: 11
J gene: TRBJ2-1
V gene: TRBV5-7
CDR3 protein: CASSNQREQFF
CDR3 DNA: TGTGCCAGCAGCAATCAAAGGGAGCAGTTCTTC